This T cell receptor (beta chain) appears in the sequencing data of a study of blood T cell repertoires in COVID-19. Study background: COVID-19 samples collected from the United States, Italy and Spain covered acute and convalescent phases.

Per the authors' pipeline: Reference gene primers were amplified, and this amplification served to estimate nucleated cell counts. Only in-frame clones appear in the TCRdb table, and some are missing; sequencing was by immunoSEQ multiplex PCR. For V, J and clone size, that table is used; D and trimming come from the DNA. The sample includes 200,000 to 250,000 clones, less than 90% of them seen just once. Participant ages covered about 18 to 95 years across 20 to 30 US areas. Self-reported history from a screening survey and questionnaire set each donor's cohort. This clone was observed once. Germline-derived CDR1 and CDR2 are SGHVS and FQNEAQ. V was pared by 1 base and J by 0 bases, with 9 bases between. The CDR3 loop spans 15 amino acids.

This sequence originates from a woman aged 25 to 39 who had recovered from COVID-19. The material sequenced was PBMCs or T cells enriched from blood (not recorded which). The chain uses TRBV7-8 and TRBJ1-2; no clear D. The CDR3 is CASSLELVANYGYTF. The DNA for the CDR3 is TGTGCCAGCAGCTTAGAGTTGGTAGCTAACTATGGCTACACCTTC.